This T cell receptor beta chain was found in a study of tumor-infiltrating lymphocytes in primary liver carcinoma. Across the study: Tumors were staged T1-T3 N0M0 and measured 4.2 to 10 cm across. Study results and caveats: Blood trailed tumors significantly in top-250-clone fraction (p = 0.039).

From roughly 0.45 ug total RNA, TCR beta cDNA was generated with a primer in the constant region. Three nested multiplex PCR rounds, a slightly modified ARM-PCR method, built the TCR beta libraries. The first two PCR rounds, nine to ten cycles each, used TRBV1-TRBV30 forward primers and a C-beta reverse primer. Using its own MiXCR run on the multiplex PCR reads, TCRdb lists one record per CDR3 protein. The profile shows 55,000 or so distinct CDR3 sequences, 60% to 85% of them singletons. In the case of this clonotype: Its antigen is not known.

Bulk tissue was left unsorted, and RNA and DNA were co-extracted from about 21-30 mg of it. Every tumor sample held more than 80% viable tumor cells. CDR3 length: 17 amino acids. Germline V gene data show CDR1 as ENHRY and CDR2 as SYGVKD. V was clipped by 8 bases and J by 8 bases, with 25 bases between them. Sequenced sample: liver tumor tissue from sampling region 2. Subset meaning: tumor region T2, inferior pole. The TCR originated in a man aged 35 to 55 with primary liver carcinoma and hepatitis B virus infection. This chain uses TRBV10-3 with TRBJ2-6; D may be TRBD1 or TRBD2 (5 bases each). The CDR3 reads CAICGAGSLTGTNVLTF. The CDR3 DNA reads TGTGCCATCTGTGGTGCAGGGAGTCTAACCGGGACCAACGTCCTGACTTTC.